The 8 T cell receptor beta chains below all came from one sample that was sequenced in a study of siplizumab effects on memory and regulatory T cells. TCRdb's copy holds only in-frame clones and misses some; the assay was immunoSEQ multiplex PCR. The table includes around 120,000 clones, approximately 94% detected once. Material for sequencing was non-Treg CD4+ T cells sorted from blood. The receptor source for this set is a human donor in good health.

Only one count was recorded for this clone. This chain uses TRBV11-2 with TRBJ2-6; 7 nucleotides match TRBD1. CDR1 is SGHAT and CDR2 is FQNNGV in the germline V gene. V dropped 10 bases and J dropped 0; count of bases not matched to a gene: 9. CDR3 size: 16 residues. CDR3 sequence reads: CATSGQRFSGANVLTF. The CDR3 nucleotides read TGTGCCACTTCGGGACAGCGGTTCTCTGGGGCCAACGTCCTGACTTTC.

The V and J genes are TRBV7-9 and TRBJ2-1, with TRBD2 matching over 12 bases. The CDR3 runs to 17 residues. Germline-derived CDR1 and CDR2 are SEHNR and FQNEAQ (reference sequence). Trimming took 4 bases from V and 0 from J; bases not matched to a gene: 4. CDR3 amino acids: CASSWATSGSSYNEQFF. Written as DNA, the CDR3 is TGTGCCAGCAGCTGGGCGACTAGCGGGAGCTCCTACAATGAGCAGTTCTTC. Looking up the rest from reference TRBV7-9 and TRBJ2-1 gives the full variable domain: DTGVSQNPRHKITKRGQNVTFRCDPISEHNRLYWYRQTLGQGPEFLTYFQNEAQLEKSRLLSDRFSAERPKGSFSTLEIQRTEQGDSAMYLCASSWATSGSSYNEQFFGPGTRLTVL.

This sequence joins TRBV4-1 and TRBJ2-5; D is undetermined. Trimming pared 2 bases from V and 4 bases from J, leaving 14 bases between. This CDR3 has 15 amino acids. Germline V gene lookup returns CDR1 MGHRA and CDR2 YSYEKL. DNA for the CDR3: TGCGCCAGCAGCCAAATTAGGTCCGTGGGAGAGACCCAGTACTTC. Its translation: CASSQIRSVGETQYF.

J is TRBJ2-7 and V is TRBV6-5; 12 bases fit TRBD2. The CDR3 has 15 amino acids. Germline V lookup: CDR1 MNHEY, CDR2 SVGAGI. V dropped 5 bases and J dropped 5; count of bases not matched to a gene: 7. The CDR3 spells CASSPWASGGDEQYF. Here the CDR3 DNA reads TGTGCCAGCAGTCCCTGGGCTAGCGGGGGGGACGAGCAGTACTTC.

Regarding this clone: The same CDR3 also results from other DNA sequences found in this sample. The chain uses TRBV13 and TRBJ1-1, with D unclear. The CDR3 is made up of 13 amino acids. Trimming cost V 2 bases and J 2 bases, with 6 bases left between them. Per the germline V gene, CDR1 is PRHDT and CDR2 is FYEKMQ (reference sequence). CDR3 sequence reads: CASSLTVNTEAFF. As DNA, the CDR3 is TGTGCCAGCAGCTTAACAGTAAACACTGAAGCTTTCTTT. The complete variable domain, with remaining parts taken from reference TRBV13 and TRBJ1-1, reads AAGVIQSPRHLIKEKRETATLKCYPIPRHDTVYWYQQGPGQDPQFLISFYEKMQSDKGSIPDRFSAQQFSDYHSELNMSSLELGDSALYFCASSLTVNTEAFFGQGTRLTVV.

The chain recombines TRBV5-6 with TRBJ2-4; 7 bases are shared with TRBD1. CDR3 size: 14 residues. Germline V gene sequence: CDR1 SGHDT, CDR2 YYEEEE. The ends lost 2 bases at V and 6 bases at J; junction bases unmatched: 5. CDR3 loop: CASSFQQGINIQYF. The CDR3 nucleotides read TGTGCCAGCAGCTTTCAACAGGGGATAAACATTCAGTACTTC.

The V gene is TRBV7-9, the J gene TRBJ2-1; no clear D gene. Germline V gene data show CDR1 as SEHNR and CDR2 as FQNEAQ (reference sequence). The CDR3 is 13 residues long. V lost 5 bases and J 6 bases, leaving 11 bases between the germline ends. The CDR3 bases are TGTGCCAGCAGCCCATACCCCCCCAATGAGCAGTTCTTC. Translated: CASSPYPPNEQFF. Full variable domain (outside the CDR3, taken from reference TRBV7-9 and TRBJ2-1): DTGVSQNPRHKITKRGQNVTFRCDPISEHNRLYWYRQTLGQGPEFLTYFQNEAQLEKSRLLSDRFSAERPKGSFSTLEIQRTEQGDSAMYLCASSPYPPNEQFFGPGTRLTVL.

The chain is built from TRBV6-5 and TRBJ1-1; perhaps TRBD1 as D (5 bases). CDR3 length: 13 residues. From germline, CDR1 is MNHEY and CDR2 SVGAGI. V gave up 0 bases and J gave up 8 bases, with 10 bases separating them. The CDR3 is CASSYSRQGEAFF. The CDR3, as DNA: TGTGCCAGCAGTTACTCGAGGCAGGGCGAAGCTTTCTTT.